The 17 T cell receptor beta chains listed next were all sequenced from one sample in a study of CD8+ T cells in alopecia areata. Treatment described: oral pan-JAK inhibitor, 5-10 mg twice daily. RNA, once extracted, was reverse transcribed into cDNA for use as the sequencing template. Assay used: immunoSEQ multiplex PCR; TCRdb lists only in-frame clones, some missing. Here the sample spans 200,000 to 250,000 clones, 50% to 75% being singletons. The sample in question was CD4+ T cells sorted from blood, obtained at week 4, from a patient treated with tofacitinib. The receptors shown here come from a human donor with alopecia areata.

The V call is TRBV27, the J call TRBJ1-6; D is uncertain. Between the trimmed V and J ends, which lost 6 bases and 9 bases, there was a span of 15 bases. The CDR3 consists of 14 residues. Germline V gene data show CDR1 as MNHEY and CDR2 as SMNVEV (reference sequence). This chain's CDR3 is CASSSRGSGSPLHF. The CDR3 region has the DNA TGTGCCAGCAGCTCAAGAGGTAGTGGTTCACCCCTCCACTTT.

The chain recombines TRBV6-1 with TRBJ2-6; 8 positions agree with TRBD1. The length of the CDR3 is 17 residues. In germline, CDR1 is MNHNS, CDR2 SASEGT. With V trimmed by 4 bases and J by 2 bases, 7 bases remained unmatched. Written as DNA, the CDR3 is TGTGCCAGCAGTGGGACAGGGAGGCAAACTGGGGCCAACGTCCTGACTTTC. Translating it yields CASSGTGRQTGANVLTF.

The table lists this clone with a few counts. The chain uses TRBV29-1 and TRBJ1-1; TRBD1 agrees at 7 bases. The ends lost 7 bases at V and 4 bases at J; junction bases unmatched: 9. The CDR3 contains 13 residues. Germline-derived CDR1 and CDR2 are SQVTM and ANQGSEA. In nucleotides, the CDR3 is TGCAGCGCCGACAGGGTATTGATCACTGAAGCTTTCTTT. It yields the protein CSADRVLITEAFF. Filled out from reference TRBV29-1 and TRBJ1-1, the complete variable domain reads SAVISQKPSRDICQRGTSLTIQCQVDSQVTMMFWYRQQPGQSLTLIATANQGSEATYESGFVIDKFPISRPNLTFSTLTVSNMSPEDSSIYLCSADRVLITEAFFGQGTRLTVV.

A single count supports this clone. The rearrangement links TRBV25-1 to TRBJ2-5; 10 positions match TRBD1. The CDR3 extends over 14 amino acids. J was trimmed by 8 bases and V by 3 bases; bases with no gene match: 6. The germline V gene has CDR1 MGHDK and CDR2 SYGVNS. In DNA, the CDR3 is TGTGCCAGCAGTGAGTCGGACAGGGGGGGAACCCAGTACTTC. Translated: CASSESDRGGTQYF.

In this sample, this clone turned up a few times. The rearrangement links TRBV5-1 to TRBJ2-1; 8 positions agree with TRBD2. This CDR3 comprises 18 residues. Unmatched junction bases numbered 8, after V lost 0 bases and J lost 0 bases. The germline CDR1 and CDR2 sequences are SGHRS and YFSETQ. The CDR3 spells CASSLVDTSGGSYNEQFF. The DNA of the CDR3 is TGCGCCAGCAGCTTGGTCGATACTAGCGGTGGCTCCTACAATGAGCAGTTCTTC.

This clone was seen just once. This chain joins TRBV7-2 and TRBJ1-4; TRBD1 matches at 11 bases. CDR1 and CDR2 from the germline V gene are SGHTA and FQGNSA. This CDR3 spans 14 amino acids. V lost 3 bases to trimming and J lost 8 bases; unmatched junction nucleotides: 2. CDR3 bases: TGTGCCAGCAGCTTGGGACAGGGGGGAGAAAAACTGTTTTTT. Residues: CASSLGQGGEKLFF.

V and J are TRBV5-1 and TRBJ1-1, with D unresolved. The V end was cut by 0 bases, the J end by 0 bases, with 12 bases between. This CDR3 comprises 16 residues. CDR1 is SGHRS and CDR2 is YFSETQ in the germline V gene. The CDR3 nucleotides read TGCGCCAGCAGCTTGGCCGGCAGTAGCATGAACACTGAAGCTTTCTTT. This gives the protein CASSLAGSSMNTEAFF.

The V and J genes are TRBV11-1 and TRBJ2-2, with D hard to call. Looked up from germline, CDR1 is SGHAT and CDR2 is FQDESV (reference sequence). This CDR3 spans 12 amino acids. V was shortened by 5 bases and J by 6 bases, with 7 bases between the two germline ends. The CDR3 coding sequence is TGTGCCAGCAGCCCCCGGTCCGGGGAGCTGTTTTTT. It encodes CASSPRSGELFF.

This chain links TRBV11-3 with TRBJ1-5; 9 nucleotides line up with TRBD1. This CDR3 region has 14 residues. Trimming removed 4 bases from V and 2 bases from J; junction bases left unmatched: 0. Germline values: CDR1 SGHNT, CDR2 YENEEA. In nucleotides, the CDR3 is TGTGCCAGCAGCTGGGACAGGGGCAATCAGCCCCAGCATTTT. The encoded protein is CASSWDRGNQPQHF.

The chain has TRBV29-1 and TRBJ1-2; D might be TRBD1 (5 bases). Germline CDR1 and CDR2: SQVTM and ANQGSEA. With 4 bases removed from V and 2 bases from J, the gap between germline ends came to 14 bases. This CDR3 has 14 amino acids. CDR3 protein: CSVVLLGGNYGYTF. CDR3 DNA: TGCAGCGTTGTTCTTTTGGGGGGAAACTATGGCTACACCTTC.

This clone was detected only a few times. Distinct nucleotide sequences in the sample also encode this CDR3. The rearrangement joins TRBV27 to TRBJ2-5; D is ambiguous. Trimming left V 3 bases short and J 4 bases short, with 9 bases between. CDR1 MNHEY and CDR2 SMNVEV come from the germline V gene (reference sequence). The CDR3 runs 13 residues. CDR3 in DNA: TGTGCCAGCAGTTTCCGGGTGAGAGAGACCCAGTACTTC. Its translation: CASSFRVRETQYF.

This clone has a handful of counts. The chain links TRBV5-8 to TRBJ2-4; D is possibly TRBD1 or TRBD2 (5 bases each). Germline V CDR1 and CDR2: SGHTS, YDEGEE. The CDR3 extends over 11 amino acids. Trimming stripped 3 bases from V and 15 bases from J, with 13 bases between. The CDR3 DNA reads as TGTGCCAGCAGCTCGGTCAGGGACCCGTACTTC. Protein sequence: CASSSVRDPYF.

The chain links TRBV7-9 to TRBJ1-4; 8 bases are a match to TRBD1. Trimming cost V 6 bases and J 8 bases; bases outside gene matches: 5. The germline CDR1 and CDR2 sequences are SEHNR and FQNEAQ (reference sequence). The CDR3 sequence is 13 residues long. The chain's CDR3 is CASRRQGTEKLFF. The CDR3, as DNA: TGTGCCAGCAGGAGACAGGGGACCGAAAAACTGTTTTTT.

The chain is built from TRBV18 and TRBJ1-2; D gene uncertain. Germline lookup yields CDR1 KGHSH and CDR2 LQKENI. This CDR3 region has 15 residues. V lost 0 bases to trimming and J lost 8 bases, with 16 bases between them. CDR3 amino acids: CASSPPDRSPGGYTF. The CDR3 DNA follows: TGTGCCAGCTCACCACCAGATCGTTCCCCGGGAGGCTACACCTTC. The complete variable domain, with remaining parts taken from reference TRBV18 and TRBJ1-2, reads NAGVMQNPRHLVRRRGQEARLRCSPMKGHSHVYWYRQLPEEGLKFMVYLQKENIIDESGMPKERFSAEFPKEGPSILRIQQVVRGDSAAYFCASSPPDRSPGGYTFGSGTRLTVV.

CDR3 nucleotides: TGTGCCAGCAGCTTACGTGGACAAAACACTGAAGCTTTCTTT. Translation gives CASSLRGQNTEAFF. V usage is TRBV7-2 and J usage is TRBJ1-1; possible D gene TRBD1, 5 bases. Germline V gives CDR1 SGHTA, CDR2 FQGNSA. CDR3 length: 14 amino acids. The V end was cut by 2 bases, the J end by 2 bases, with 9 bases between.

This clone was detected a few times. The chain has TRBV5-1 and TRBJ1-4; weak D call: TRBD1 (5 bases). V lost 0 bases and J 8 bases, leaving 14 bases between the germline ends. The V gene's germline CDR1 is SGHRS and CDR2 YFSETQ. The CDR3 is 15 amino acids. Here the CDR3 DNA reads TGCGCCAGCAGCTTGGGGACAACCGGCAGGGAAAAACTGTTTTTT. Protein: CASSLGTTGREKLFF. The whole variable domain, filled in from reference TRBV5-1 and TRBJ1-4, reads KAGVTQTPRYLIKTRGQQVTLSCSPISGHRSVSWYQQTPGQGLQFLFEYFSETQRNKGNFPGRFSGRQFSNSRSEMNVSTLELGDSALYLCASSLGTTGREKLFFGSGTQLSVL.

The chain carries TRBV29-1 and TRBJ1-2; a possible D gene is TRBD1 (5 bases). Germline V gene sequence: CDR1 SQVTM, CDR2 ANQGSEA. The CDR3 is 13 amino acids. Deletions cut 6 bases from V and 2 bases from J, with 13 bases between. The CDR3 bases are TGCAGCGTCGAGGGACGTATGAACTATGGCTACACCTTC. The encoded protein is CSVEGRMNYGYTF.